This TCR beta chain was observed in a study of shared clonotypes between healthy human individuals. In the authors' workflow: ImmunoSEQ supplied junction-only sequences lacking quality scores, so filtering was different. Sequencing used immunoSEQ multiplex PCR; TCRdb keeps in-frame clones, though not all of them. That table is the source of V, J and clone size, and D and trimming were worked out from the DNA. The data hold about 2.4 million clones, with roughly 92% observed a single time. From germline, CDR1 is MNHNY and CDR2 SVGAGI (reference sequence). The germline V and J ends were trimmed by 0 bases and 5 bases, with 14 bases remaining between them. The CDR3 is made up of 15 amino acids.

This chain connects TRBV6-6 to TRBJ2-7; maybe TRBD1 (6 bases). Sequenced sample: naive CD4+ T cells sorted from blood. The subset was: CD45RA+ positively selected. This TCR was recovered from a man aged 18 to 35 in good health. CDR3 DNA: TGTGCCAGCAGTTACTCAACACAGGGAAACCACGAGCAGTACTTC. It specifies CASSYSTQGNHEQYF.